This TCR beta chain stems from a study of blood T cell repertoires in COVID-19. Study information: PBMCs, B-cell-depleted T cells, or T cells were the source of the cDNA or gDNA that made up the material.

The CDR3 is made up of 14 amino acids. V lost 4 bases and J lost 6; bases outside the gene matches: 4. Germline CDR1 and CDR2: LNHDA and SQIVND (reference sequence). Original processing notes: Nucleated cell number was recorded as an estimate derived from reference gene primer amplification. TCRdb keeps only in-frame clones here, not all; method: immunoSEQ multiplex PCR. That table supplies the V and J calls and clone size; D and trimming were determined from the DNA. In the table there are about 38,000 clones, 80% to 90% of which are singletons. Sample: peripheral blood. The sequence derives from a man between 45 and 60 years old with active or convalescent COVID-19. The V and J genes are TRBV19 and TRBJ1-4; TRBD1 matches at 8 bases. CDR3 DNA sequence: TGTGCCAGTAGTACCGGACAGGGTGATGAAAAACTGTTTTTT. Translated, it gives CASSTGQGDEKLFF.